The 20 T cell receptor beta chains reported below all come from one sample, sequenced in a study of Ad26.COV2.S vaccination and SARS-CoV-2 variants. This table comes from immunoSEQ multiplex PCR, and its TCRdb copy is limited to in-frame clones, with some not included. Of hundreds of thousands of clones detected, roughly nine tenths appear once; the ten largest clones hold under 5%. Here the sequenced sample was peripheral blood, taken after recovery from COVID-19. Source of these receptors: a human donor who had recovered from COVID-19.

This chain uses TRBV5-6 with TRBJ2-3; perhaps TRBD2 as D (5 bases). CDR3 size: 13 residues. V was cut by 1 base and J by 8 bases, with 11 bases left in between. CDR1 is SGHDT, CDR2 YYEEEE, per germline. The CDR3 sequence is CASSLQRVGTQYF. In DNA, the CDR3 is TGTGCCAGCAGCTTGCAGAGGGTTGGTACGCAGTATTTT.

Comment on this clone: Within the sample, other DNA sequences also encode this same CDR3. The genes are TRBV11-1 and TRBJ1-1; no reliable D call. The CDR3 has 12 amino acids. V lost 3 bases and J lost 2, with 4 bases in between. Germline V gives CDR1 SGHAT, CDR2 FQDESV (reference sequence). CDR3 in amino acids: CASSLSNTEAFF. Here the CDR3 DNA reads TGTGCCAGCAGCTTGTCAAACACTGAAGCTTTCTTT.

The V gene is TRBV5-8, the J gene TRBJ2-3; 14 positions agree with TRBD2. The CDR3 has 16 residues. CDR1 and CDR2 from the germline V gene are SGHTS and YDEGEE. V shed 4 bases, J shed 2 bases, and the junction held 3 bases outside the gene matches. CDR3 sequence reads: CASSLGLAGDTDTQYF. The DNA of the CDR3 is TGTGCCAGCAGCCTGGGACTAGCGGGGGACACAGATACGCAGTATTTT.

The chain couples TRBV15 to TRBJ1-2, with D possibly being TRBD1 (6 bases). Per the germline V gene, CDR1 is LNHNV and CDR2 is YYDKDF (reference sequence). The ends were cut back, 2 bases at V and 1 base at J, with 17 bases in the middle. This CDR3 is 17 amino acids long. CDR3 region: CATSRPGADWINYGYTF. Written as DNA, the CDR3 is TGTGCCACCAGCAGACCGGGGGCCGATTGGATTAACTATGGCTACACCTTC.

This sequence joins TRBV11-2 and TRBJ1-6; the match to TRBD1 covers 8 bases. This CDR3 comprises 16 residues. J gave up 7 bases and V 5 bases, and 10 bases lay outside the gene matches. Looked up from germline, CDR1 is SGHAT and CDR2 is FQNNGV. Here the CDR3 reads CASSADRGRGNSPLHF. CDR3 bases: TGTGCCAGCAGCGCCGACAGGGGTCGAGGAAATTCACCCCTCCACTTT.

V and J are TRBV19 and TRBJ1-2; D ambiguous. CDR1 LNHDA and CDR2 SQIVND come from the germline V gene (reference sequence). The CDR3 loop spans 11 amino acids. The V end was cut by 7 bases, the J end by 2 bases, with 5 bases between. This CDR3 reads CASNTNYGYTF. The CDR3 DNA follows: TGTGCCAGTAACACCAACTATGGCTACACCTTC.

CDR3 DNA: TGTGCCAGCAGTTCTTATAGGGGACTAGACGGCGATGAGCAGTTCTTC. Protein: CASSSYRGLDGDEQFF. V gene TRBV11-2 combines with J gene TRBJ2-1; TRBD2 agrees at 8 bases. In germline, CDR1 is SGHAT, CDR2 FQNNGV. The CDR3 runs to 16 residues. Trimming removed 6 bases from V and 8 bases from J; junction bases left unmatched: 15. Full variable domain (missing parts from reference TRBV11-2 and TRBJ2-1): EAGVAQSPRYKIIEKRQSVAFWCNPISGHATLYWYQQILGQGPKLLIQFQNNGVVDDSQLPKDRFSAERLKGVDSTLKIQPAKLEDSAVYLCASSSYRGLDGDEQFFGPGTRLTVL.

The rearrangement joins TRBV7-2 to TRBJ2-3, with 12 bases matching TRBD2. Germline lookup yields CDR1 SGHTA and CDR2 FQGNSA. Trimming at V came to 5 bases and at J to 0 bases, leaving 6 bases not matched to a gene. The CDR3 has 17 amino acids. The DNA of the CDR3 is TGTGCCAGCAGCCGGACTAGCGGGGTTTATAGCACAGATACGCAGTATTTT. It codes for CASSRTSGVYSTDTQYF.

J is TRBJ2-1 and V is TRBV6-5; D is perhaps TRBD1 (6 bases). The CDR3 is 15 amino acids. The germline gives CDR1 MNHEY, CDR2 SVGAGI. V lost 4 bases and J lost 8, with 18 bases in between. CDR3 sequence reads: CASSSQGESRYEQFF. Written as DNA, the CDR3 is TGTGCCAGCAGTTCACAGGGAGAATCTCGCTATGAGCAGTTCTTC.

V and J are TRBV6-5 and TRBJ2-2; D remains unclear. The germline V gene encodes CDR1 MNHEY and CDR2 SVGAGI. The V end lost 7 bases, the J end lost 4 bases, and 13 bases lay between the germline ends. This CDR3 region has 14 residues. This CDR3 is CASKIGISTGELFF. In DNA, the CDR3 is TGTGCCAGCAAAATCGGAATATCCACCGGGGAGCTGTTTTTT.

The rearrangement uses TRBV6-5 and TRBJ1-2; a possible D gene is TRBD1 (6 bases). The CDR3 consists of 15 residues. Trimming stripped 0 bases from V and 4 bases from J, with 12 bases between. Germline-derived CDR1 and CDR2 are MNHEY and SVGAGI. This CDR3 is CASSYSQGNFYGYTF. DNA for the CDR3: TGTGCCAGCAGTTACTCCCAGGGGAACTTCTATGGCTACACCTTC.

This clone was picked up a small number of times. V and J are TRBV10-3 and TRBJ1-1, with D unclear. Trimming took 4 bases from V and 1 from J, leaving 19 bases between them. Germline V CDR1 and CDR2: ENHRY, SYGVKD. There are 17 residues in the CDR3. The CDR3 bases are TGTGCCATCAGTGCCGACCCAAATCTCTACAGGAACACTGAAGCTTTCTTT. Its translation: CAISADPNLYRNTEAFF.

Details on this clone: The junction and the germline gene differ at one end; a read error may be behind it. This chain connects TRBV6-5 to TRBJ2-1, with D perhaps assigned TRBD1 or TRBD2 (5 bases each). Germline V lookup: CDR1 MNHEY, CDR2 SVGAGI. CDR3 length equals 13 residues. This CDR3 is CASIGTTPDERFF. The CDR3 bases are TGTGCCAGCATCGGGACCACGCCGGACGAGCGGTTCTTC.

The genes are TRBV5-1 and TRBJ1-1, with TRBD1 as a possible D gene (6 bases). Germline values: CDR1 SGHRS, CDR2 YFSETQ. V was pared by 3 bases and J by 0 bases, with 9 bases between. CDR3 size: 14 residues. Here the CDR3 DNA reads TGCGCCAGCAGCTGGGGACATATGAACACTGAAGCTTTCTTT. Translating gives CASSWGHMNTEAFF.

J is TRBJ1-1 and V is TRBV15; D might be TRBD1 (6 bases). CDR1 is LNHNV, CDR2 YYDKDF, per germline (reference sequence). The CDR3 is 16 residues long. The germline V and J ends were trimmed by 5 bases and 1 base, with 17 bases remaining between them. The CDR3 nucleotides are TGTGCCACCAGCCTTCCCCAGGGGCAACCGAACACTGAAGCTTTCTTT. Protein sequence: CATSLPQGQPNTEAFF.

A single count supports this clone. This chain links TRBV5-4 with TRBJ2-1, with 7 bases aligning to TRBD2. The ends lost 4 bases at V and 10 bases at J; junction bases unmatched: 5. The CDR3 spans 12 residues. Germline V lookup: CDR1 SGHNT, CDR2 YYREEE (reference sequence). CDR3 amino acids: CASSRAGWEQFF. The CDR3 DNA follows: TGTGCCAGCAGCCGAGCGGGGTGGGAGCAGTTCTTC. Combining the CDR3 with reference TRBV5-4 and TRBJ2-1 gives the whole variable domain ETGVTQSPTHLIKTRGQQVTLRCSSQSGHNTVSWYQQALGQGPQFIFQYYREEENGRGNFPPRFSGLQFPNYSSELNVNALELDDSALYLCASSRAGWEQFFGPGTRLTVL.

This chain connects TRBV5-6 to TRBJ1-2; D may be TRBD1 (5 bases). Per germline, CDR1 SGHDT and CDR2 YYEEEE. The CDR3 is 14 amino acids. The germline V and J ends were trimmed by 4 bases and 0 bases, with 10 bases remaining between them. The CDR3 DNA follows: TGTGCCAGCAGCCGACAGCTTACTAACTATGGCTACACCTTC. It yields the protein CASSRQLTNYGYTF.

V is TRBV7-9 and J is TRBJ1-4; TRBD1 is a possible D gene (5 bases). Germline loops: CDR1 SEHNR, CDR2 FQNEAQ (reference sequence). The V and J ends lost 5 bases and 5 bases respectively, with 12 bases between them. This CDR3 comprises 14 residues. CDR3 region: CASSRREVNEKLFF. CDR3 sequence (DNA): TGTGCCAGCAGCCGCAGGGAAGTGAATGAAAAACTGTTTTTT.

This clone was observed once. This rearrangement joins TRBV6-5 to TRBJ1-3; 7 bases line up with TRBD1. Germline V gene lookup returns CDR1 MNHEY and CDR2 SVGAGI. The J segment lost 3 bases and the V segment lost 8 bases, leaving 7 bases of the junction unmatched. This CDR3 contains 14 residues. Written as DNA, the CDR3 is TGTGCCAGCCAGAGGACAGGCCATGGAAACACCATATATTTT. Protein product: CASQRTGHGNTIYF.

This clone is a singleton in its sample. Different DNA sequences within this sample yield the same CDR3. V is TRBV7-8 and J is TRBJ2-3; maybe TRBD2 (6 bases). This CDR3 has 15 residues. Trimming stripped 5 bases from V and 2 bases from J, with 14 bases between. Germline V gene sequence: CDR1 SGHVS, CDR2 FQNEAQ. The CDR3 DNA reads as TGTGCCAGCAGCCGGGCGGGGACCTTCACAGATACGCAGTATTTT. Translated: CASSRAGTFTDTQYF. The whole variable domain, filled in from reference TRBV7-8 and TRBJ2-3, reads GAGVSQSPRYKVAKRGQDVALRCDPISGHVSLFWYQQALGQGPEFLTYFQNEAQLDKSGLPSDRFFAERPEGSVSTLKIQRTQQEDSAVYLCASSRAGTFTDTQYFGPGTRLTVL.